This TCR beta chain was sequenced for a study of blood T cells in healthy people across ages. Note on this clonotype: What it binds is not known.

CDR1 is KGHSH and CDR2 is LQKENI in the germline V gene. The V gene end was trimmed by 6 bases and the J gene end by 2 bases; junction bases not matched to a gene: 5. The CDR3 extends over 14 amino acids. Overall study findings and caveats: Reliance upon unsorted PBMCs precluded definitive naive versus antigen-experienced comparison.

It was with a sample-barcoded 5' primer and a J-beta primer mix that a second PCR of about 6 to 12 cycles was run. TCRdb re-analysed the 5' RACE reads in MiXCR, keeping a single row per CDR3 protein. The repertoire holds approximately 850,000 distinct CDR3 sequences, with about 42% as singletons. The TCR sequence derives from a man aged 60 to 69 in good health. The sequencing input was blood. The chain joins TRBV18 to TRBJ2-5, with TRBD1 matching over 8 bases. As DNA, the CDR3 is TGTGCCAGCTCTATCGGACAGGGACAAGAGACCCAGTACTTC. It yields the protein CASSIGQGQETQYF.